This TCR beta chain originates from a study of cytomegalovirus exposure and HLA in healthy donors. From germline, CDR1 is SGHDT and CDR2 YYEEEE. Trimming left V 3 bases short and J 4 bases short, with 11 bases between. This CDR3 contains 14 residues. In the PCR, 60 Vbeta and 13 Jbeta primers were used. Profiling relied on immunoSEQ multiplex PCR, and the TCRdb table lists in-frame clones only, not all of them. The data show 150,000 to 200,000 clones, approximately 71% seen once. J is TRBJ2-1 and V is TRBV5-6; D not certain. The receptor's source is a male donor in good health and CMV-seronegative. The material sequenced was PBMCs. CDR3 nucleotide sequence: TGTGCCAGCAGCTCCAGTGACGGGTACAATGAGCAGTTCTTC. It codes for CASSSSDGYNEQFF. The whole variable domain, remainder taken from reference TRBV5-6 and TRBJ2-1, is DAGVTQSPTHLIKTRGQQVTLRCSPKSGHDTVSWYQQALGQGPQFIFQYYEEEERQRGNFPDRFSGHQFPNYSSELNVNALLLGDSALYLCASSSSDGYNEQFFGPGTRLTVL.